This paragraph reports one T cell receptor beta chain. Its antigen is still unknown. PCR involved 60 Vbeta and 13 Jbeta primers. Produced via immunoSEQ multiplex PCR; TCRdb's table is partial and in-frame only. The data contain around 130,000 clones, roughly 80% of them singletons. This sample was taken from a study of cytomegalovirus exposure and HLA in healthy donors. This CDR3 contains 19 residues. CDR1 and CDR2 from the germline V gene are MNHEY and SMNVEV (reference sequence). V gave up 3 bases and J gave up 0 bases; unmatched junction bases: 12. Study-wide results and limits: 87-base-pair reads could not separate some V segments, including TRBV6-2 and TRBV6-3. Rarity held for most TCR sequences, but there were some public TCRs that occurred in many donors. Among TCR beta chains, those listed as cytomegalovirus-associated numbered about 150.

The V and J genes are TRBV27 and TRBJ2-4, with 9 bases fitting TRBD1. The clonotype originates from a woman between 40 and 50 years old in good health and CMV-seropositive. The sequenced material came from PBMCs. CDR3 DNA sequence: TGTGCCAGCAGTTTTCTGCGGACAGGGGACGAGCTAGCCAAAAACATTCAGTACTTC. Its translation: CASSFLRTGDELAKNIQYF.